Presented here are 24 T cell receptor beta chains from one specimen sequenced in a study of T cell changes during pregnancy in multiple sclerosis. Profiled with immunoSEQ multiplex PCR; TCRdb holds only in-frame clones, not every one. The sample has 30,000 or so clones, roughly 86% seen once. The source material was CD8+ T cells from peripheral blood mononuclear cells, sampled in the first trimester of pregnancy. Receptors originate from a female donor with multiple sclerosis, enrolled in a pregnancy study.

The gene calls are TRBV11-3 and TRBJ2-3, with D unclear. Per the germline V gene, CDR1 is SGHNT and CDR2 is YENEEA. This CDR3 has 13 amino acids. V lost 3 bases and J lost 1, with 5 bases in between. CDR3 bases: TGTGCCAGCAGCTTCACTCGCACAGATACGCAGTATTTT. Protein product: CASSFTRTDTQYF. The variable domain in full, with the rest retrieved from reference TRBV11-3 and TRBJ2-3, is EAGVVQSPRYKIIEKKQPVAFWCNPISGHNTLYWYLQNLGQGPELLIRYENEEAVDDSQLPKDRFSAERLKGVDSTLKIQPAELGDSAVYLCASSFTRTDTQYFGPGTRLTVL.

This clone was seen a single time. The genes are TRBV9 and TRBJ2-5; 8 nucleotides agree with TRBD1. The CDR3 contains 16 residues. CDR1 SGDLS and CDR2 YYNGEE come from the germline V gene. After removal of 4 bases from V and 6 bases from J, the junction contained 14 bases not matched to a gene. DNA for the CDR3: TGTGCCAGCAGCTCCGCCCCCAGGGGGCAGTTGAAGACCCAGTACTTC. Protein sequence: CASSSAPRGQLKTQYF.

The chain employs TRBV27 and TRBJ2-1, with 10 bases lining up with TRBD2. From germline, CDR1 is MNHEY and CDR2 SMNVEV (reference sequence). This CDR3 spans 15 amino acids. V dropped 6 bases and J dropped 8; count of bases not matched to a gene: 10. CDR3 residues: CASSPLASGSYEQFF. The CDR3 DNA is TGTGCCAGCAGCCCCCTGGCTAGCGGGAGCTATGAGCAGTTCTTC.

The rearrangement links TRBV4-2 to TRBJ2-2; 10 positions agree with TRBD1. V lost 4 bases, J lost 3 bases, and 2 bases stayed unmatched. Germline V CDR1 and CDR2: LGHNA, YNFKEQ. The CDR3 is made up of 15 amino acids. The CDR3 reads CASSPGTGDTGELFF. CDR3 in DNA: TGTGCCAGCAGCCCCGGGACAGGGGACACCGGGGAGCTGTTTTTT.

The V and J genes are TRBV28 and TRBJ1-2; 7 positions match TRBD1. V was clipped by 4 bases and J by 4 bases; unmatched bases: 6. The CDR3 has 14 amino acids. Germline values: CDR1 MDHEN, CDR2 SYDVKM. The CDR3 DNA is TGTGCCAGCAGTTGGACAGGAGCCCTCTATGGCTACACCTTC. This codes for CASSWTGALYGYTF.

In DNA, the CDR3 is TGTGCCAGCAGCGCGGACAGCATAAATGAAAAACTGTTTTTT. This codes for CASSADSINEKLFF. The rearrangement links TRBV9 to TRBJ1-4, with D possibly matching TRBD1 (6 bases). Looked up from germline, CDR1 is SGDLS and CDR2 is YYNGEE. V lost 3 bases and J lost 5, with 11 bases in between. The CDR3 contains 14 residues. Together with reference TRBV9 and TRBJ1-4, the CDR3 gives the full variable domain: DSGVTQTPKHLITATGQRVTLRCSPRSGDLSVYWYQQSLDQGLQFLIQYYNGEERAKGNILERFSAQQFPDLHSELNLSSLELGDSALYFCASSADSINEKLFFGSGTQLSVL.

The J gene is TRBJ1-2, the V gene TRBV29-1; D not resolved. V was pared by 1 base and J by 8 bases, with 11 bases between. The CDR3 length is 12 residues. CDR1 is SQVTM, CDR2 ANQGSEA, per germline. CDR3 residues: CSVEGGRSGYTF. Written as DNA, the CDR3 is TGCAGCGTTGAAGGTGGGCGTTCGGGCTACACCTTC. The variable domain in full, completed from reference TRBV29-1 and TRBJ1-2, reads SAVISQKPSRDICQRGTSLTIQCQVDSQVTMMFWYRQQPGQSLTLIATANQGSEATYESGFVIDKFPISRPNLTFSTLTVSNMSPEDSSIYLCSVEGGRSGYTFGSGTRLTVV.

The chain recombines TRBV2 with TRBJ2-7; no clear D gene. V was trimmed by 3 bases and J by 4 bases, leaving 7 bases between them. CDR3 length: 12 residues. Germline V lookup: CDR1 SNHLY, CDR2 FYNNEI. Here the CDR3 reads CASSEVSYEQYF. Written as DNA, the CDR3 is TGTGCCAGCAGTGAGGTCAGTTACGAGCAGTACTTC.

The rearrangement links TRBV2 to TRBJ2-5; the D gene is possibly TRBD1 (8 bases). Germline CDR1 reads SNHLY; CDR2 reads FYNNEI. V lost 6 bases and J 4 bases, leaving 12 bases between the germline ends. CDR3 size: 13 residues. For the CDR3, the DNA is TGTGCCAGCAGAACAGGGGGGGGAGAGACCCAGTACTTC. As protein: CASRTGGGETQYF. Combining the CDR3 with reference TRBV2 and TRBJ2-5 gives the whole variable domain EPEVTQTPSHQVTQMGQEVILRCVPISNHLYFYWYRQILGQKVEFLVSFYNNEISEKSEIFDDQFSVERPDGSNFTLKIRSTKLEDSAMYFCASRTGGGETQYFGPGTRLLVL.

CDR3 in amino acids: CASSWEGYSPLHF. The CDR3 DNA reads as TGTGCCAGCAGTTGGGAGGGGTACTCACCCCTCCACTTT. J is TRBJ1-6 and V is TRBV27; tentative D call: TRBD1 (5 bases). Germline CDR1 and CDR2: MNHEY and SMNVEV (reference sequence). This CDR3 region has 13 residues. V dropped 4 bases and J dropped 10 bases, with 11 bases sitting between them.

V usage is TRBV7-3 and J usage is TRBJ2-2, with TRBD2 matching 9 bases. CDR3 size: 15 residues. Per the germline V gene, CDR1 is SGHTA and CDR2 is FQGTGA. Trimming cost V 5 bases and J 1 base; bases outside gene matches: 2. This CDR3 reads CASSQTSGNTGELFF. The CDR3 region has the DNA TGTGCCAGCAGCCAGACTAGCGGGAACACCGGGGAGCTGTTTTTT.

This clone was counted a few times. The chain has TRBV4-1 and TRBJ1-5; a weak D match, TRBD1 (5 bases). V was cut by 0 bases and J by 3 bases, with 9 bases left in between. CDR3 length: 15 residues. The germline CDR1 and CDR2 sequences are MGHRA and YSYEKL. CDR3 sequence: CASSQEPGINQPQHF. The CDR3 nucleotides are TGCGCCAGCAGCCAAGAGCCAGGGATCAATCAGCCCCAGCATTTT.

In its sample, this clone was seen once. This chain joins TRBV30 and TRBJ2-2, with D unresolved. CDR1 GTSNPN and CDR2 SVGIG come from the germline V gene (reference sequence). The CDR3 length is 13 residues. V was trimmed by 3 bases and J by 5 bases, leaving 10 bases between them. CDR3 in DNA: TGTGCCTGGAGCCGTTACAAGACCGGGGAGCTGTTTTTT. Encoded protein: CAWSRYKTGELFF.

The V gene is TRBV4-2, the J gene TRBJ2-1; maybe TRBD2 (5 bases). V lost 2 bases and J lost 6, with 17 bases in between. Looked up from germline, CDR1 is LGHNA and CDR2 is YNFKEQ. This CDR3 has 16 amino acids. CDR3: CASSQTTNPGVNEQFF. CDR3 bases: TGTGCCAGCAGCCAAACAACTAACCCCGGGGTCAATGAGCAGTTCTTC.

The chain employs TRBV5-4 and TRBJ2-7; TRBD2 is a possible D gene (6 bases). This CDR3 contains 14 residues. Germline V gives CDR1 SGHNT, CDR2 YYREEE (reference sequence). V shed 2 bases and J shed 4 bases, with 13 bases lying between them. DNA for the CDR3: TGTGCCAGCAGCTTTTCCGGAGGGCCTTACGAGCAGTACTTC. Amino acid sequence: CASSFSGGPYEQYF.

The rearrangement links TRBV6-1 to TRBJ1-1; D gene uncertain. Trimming pared 2 bases from V and 3 bases from J, leaving 10 bases between. The CDR3 contains 14 residues. From germline, CDR1 is MNHNS and CDR2 SASEGT. The CDR3 nucleotides read TGTGCCAGCAGTGAAAGAGAGGACTACACTGAAGCTTTCTTT. The encoded protein is CASSEREDYTEAFF.

This sequence joins TRBV5-6 and TRBJ2-6; 9 nucleotides line up with TRBD1. J was trimmed by 11 bases and V by 2 bases; bases with no gene match: 8. CDR1 is SGHDT, CDR2 YYEEEE, per germline. CDR3 length: 15 amino acids. This CDR3 is CASSLSGTGNYVLTF. The DNA of the CDR3 is TGTGCCAGCAGCTTATCCGGGACAGGGAACTACGTCCTGACTTTC.

The chain employs TRBV28 and TRBJ1-1; 8 positions agree with TRBD1. V lost 5 bases to trimming and J lost 5 bases; unmatched junction nucleotides: 7. From germline, CDR1 is MDHEN and CDR2 SYDVKM. The CDR3 is 14 amino acids. The CDR3 DNA is TGTGCCAGCAGTCTACAGGGGGATTGGACTGAAGCTTTCTTT. Translated: CASSLQGDWTEAFF.

Written as DNA, the CDR3 is TGTGCCAGCAGTTCGTCGACAGGGAACACTGAAGCTTTCTTT. This codes for CASSSSTGNTEAFF. The V call is TRBV28, the J call TRBJ1-1; D perhaps matches TRBD1 (6 bases). The CDR3 spans 14 residues. Germline assignment: CDR1 MDHEN and CDR2 SYDVKM. V was pared by 4 bases and J by 1 base, with 10 bases between.

V usage is TRBV19 and J usage is TRBJ2-7; D gene unclear. The CDR3 extends over 14 amino acids. V lost 5 bases and J lost 3, with 14 bases in between. The germline CDR1 and CDR2 sequences are LNHDA and SQIVND (reference sequence). The CDR3 DNA follows: TGTGCCAGTAGTGTGTCAGCGTATTTCTACGAGCAGTACTTC. Translated, it gives CASSVSAYFYEQYF.

The chain links TRBV5-1 to TRBJ1-1; 7 bases agree with TRBD1. The CDR3 contains 15 residues. In germline, CDR1 is SGHRS, CDR2 YFSETQ. Trimming at V came to 3 bases and at J to 3 bases, leaving 8 bases not matched to a gene. The CDR3 protein is CASSSVQGVDTEAFF. Written as DNA, the CDR3 is TGCGCCAGCAGCTCGGTTCAGGGGGTTGACACTGAAGCTTTCTTT.

The J gene is TRBJ2-7, the V gene TRBV11-3; tentatively, D is TRBD1 (6 bases). Germline loops: CDR1 SGHNT, CDR2 YENEEA. CDR3 length equals 15 residues. V was trimmed by 5 bases and J by 1 base, leaving 15 bases between them. DNA of the CDR3: TGTGCCAGCAGCGACCACAGGGCTCAGTCCTACGAGCAGTACTTC. Translating it yields CASSDHRAQSYEQYF. The full variable domain, in which reference TRBV11-3 and TRBJ2-7 provide the parts outside the CDR3, is EAGVVQSPRYKIIEKKQPVAFWCNPISGHNTLYWYLQNLGQGPELLIRYENEEAVDDSQLPKDRFSAERLKGVDSTLKIQPAELGDSAVYLCASSDHRAQSYEQYFGPGTRLTVT.

This chain connects TRBV7-9 to TRBJ2-1; TRBD2 agrees at 8 bases. In germline, CDR1 is SEHNR, CDR2 FQNEAQ (reference sequence). The CDR3 length is 12 residues. V shed 5 bases, J shed 8 bases, and the junction held 2 bases outside the gene matches. CDR3 nucleotides: TGTGCCAGCAGCCCGACTAGCGATGAGCAGTTCTTC. It translates to CASSPTSDEQFF. Together with reference TRBV7-9 and TRBJ2-1, the CDR3 gives the full variable domain: DTGVSQNPRHKITKRGQNVTFRCDPISEHNRLYWYRQTLGQGPEFLTYFQNEAQLEKSRLLSDRFSAERPKGSFSTLEIQRTEQGDSAMYLCASSPTSDEQFFGPGTRLTVL.

The gene calls are TRBV5-4 and TRBJ2-1; possibly TRBD2 for D (6 bases). Germline V lookup: CDR1 SGHNT, CDR2 YYREEE (reference sequence). Trimming took off 2 bases at V and 8 bases at J, with 17 bases between the two ends. The CDR3 runs to 15 residues. The CDR3 bases are TGTGCCAGCAGCTTTTTCGGGGGTCTCGGCGATGAGCAGTTCTTC. Protein product: CASSFFGGLGDEQFF. Variable domain in full (rest from reference TRBV5-4 and TRBJ2-1): ETGVTQSPTHLIKTRGQQVTLRCSSQSGHNTVSWYQQALGQGPQFIFQYYREEENGRGNFPPRFSGLQFPNYSSELNVNALELDDSALYLCASSFFGGLGDEQFFGPGTRLTVL.